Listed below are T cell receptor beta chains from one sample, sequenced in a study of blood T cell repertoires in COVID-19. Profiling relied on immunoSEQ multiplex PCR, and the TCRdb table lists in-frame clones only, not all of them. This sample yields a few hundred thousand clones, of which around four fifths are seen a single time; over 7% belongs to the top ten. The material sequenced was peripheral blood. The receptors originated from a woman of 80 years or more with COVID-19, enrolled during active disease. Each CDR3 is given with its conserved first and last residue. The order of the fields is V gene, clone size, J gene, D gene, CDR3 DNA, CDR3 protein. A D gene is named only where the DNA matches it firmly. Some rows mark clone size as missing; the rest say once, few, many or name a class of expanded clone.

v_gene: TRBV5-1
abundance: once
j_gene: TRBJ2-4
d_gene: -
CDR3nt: TGCGCCAGCAGGCCGGGCGCGGGGCAAGACATTCAGTACTTC
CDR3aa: CASRPGAGQDIQYF

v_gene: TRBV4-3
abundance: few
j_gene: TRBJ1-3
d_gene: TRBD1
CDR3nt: TGCGCCAGCAGCCCGACAGGGGCTGGAAACACCATATATTTT
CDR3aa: CASSPTGAGNTIYF

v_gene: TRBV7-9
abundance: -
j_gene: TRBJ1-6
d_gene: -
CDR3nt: TGTGCCAGCAGCCACACCAATTCACCCCTCCACTTT
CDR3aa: CASSHTNSPLHF

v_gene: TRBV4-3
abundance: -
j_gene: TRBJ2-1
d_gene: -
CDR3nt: TGCGCCAGCAGCCAAGATCGGGGTGGCGATGAGCAGTTCTTC
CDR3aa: CASSQDRGGDEQFF

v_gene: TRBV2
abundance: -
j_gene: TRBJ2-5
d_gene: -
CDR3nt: TGTGCCAGCAGGGTTAGTTTGAGGGCCGAAGAGACCCAGTACTTC
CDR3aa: CASRVSLRAEETQYF

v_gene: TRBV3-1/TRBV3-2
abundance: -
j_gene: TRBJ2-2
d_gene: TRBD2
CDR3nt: TGTGCCAGCAGCGGGACTAGCGCGAACACCGGGGAGCTGTTTTTT
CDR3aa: CASSGTSANTGELFF

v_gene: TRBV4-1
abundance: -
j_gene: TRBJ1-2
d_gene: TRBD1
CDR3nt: TGCGCCAGCAGCCACCCGCGGTCAGGGGGCCCCTATGGCTACACCTTC
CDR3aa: CASSHPRSGGPYGYTF

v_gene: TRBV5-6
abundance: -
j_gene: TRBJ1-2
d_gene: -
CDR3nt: TGTGCCAGCAGCCCGGACTGGAACTATGGCTACACCTTC
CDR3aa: CASSPDWNYGYTF

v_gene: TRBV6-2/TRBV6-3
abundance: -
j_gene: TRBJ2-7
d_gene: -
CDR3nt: TGTGCCAGCAGTTACCAACGGGGAAGTAGGTACGAGCAGTACTTC
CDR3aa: CASSYQRGSRYEQYF

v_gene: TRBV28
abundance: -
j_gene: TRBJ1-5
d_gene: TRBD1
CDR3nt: TGTGCCGGGAACCGCCGGGACAGGGGGCGGCAGCCCCAGCATTTT
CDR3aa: CAGNRRDRGRQPQHF

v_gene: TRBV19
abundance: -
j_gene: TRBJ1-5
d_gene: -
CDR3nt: TGTGCCACCATGGAGGACAGAGGGAATCAGCCCCAGCATTTT
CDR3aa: CATMEDRGNQPQHF

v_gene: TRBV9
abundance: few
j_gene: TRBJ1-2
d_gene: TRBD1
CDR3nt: TGTGCCAGCAGCCCCCACCGGGACAGTAACTATGGCTACACCTTC
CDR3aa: CASSPHRDSNYGYTF

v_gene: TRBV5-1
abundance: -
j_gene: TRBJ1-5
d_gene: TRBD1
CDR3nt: TGCGCCAGCAGCTTGGGGACAGGGGCGGGTCAGCCCCAGCATTTT
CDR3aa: CASSLGTGAGQPQHF

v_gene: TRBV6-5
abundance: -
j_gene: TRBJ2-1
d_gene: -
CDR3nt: TGTGCCAGCAGTCGCGGAAACAATGAGCAGTTCTTC
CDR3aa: CASSRGNNEQFF

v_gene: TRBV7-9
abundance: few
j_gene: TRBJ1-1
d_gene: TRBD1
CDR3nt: TGTGCCAGCAGCCTTTTCCGGGACAGGAACACTGAAGCTTTCTTT
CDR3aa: CASSLFRDRNTEAFF

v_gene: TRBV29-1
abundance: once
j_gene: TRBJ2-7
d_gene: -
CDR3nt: TGCAGCGCCGGGACAAACGAGCAGTACTTC
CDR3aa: CSAGTNEQYF

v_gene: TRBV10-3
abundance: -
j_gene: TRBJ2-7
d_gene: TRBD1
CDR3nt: TGTGCCAGCTCACAGGGGTCAAACTACGAGCAGTACTTC
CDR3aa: CASSQGSNYEQYF

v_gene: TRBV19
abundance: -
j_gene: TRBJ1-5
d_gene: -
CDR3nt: TGTGCCAGTACGGTGTTTGGTGGTCAGCCCCAGCATTTT
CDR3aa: CASTVFGGQPQHF

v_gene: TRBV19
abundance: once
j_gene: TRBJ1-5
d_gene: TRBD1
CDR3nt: TGTGCCAGTAGTATAGAGGGACAGGGGGCGCTTGGTCAGCCCCAGCATTTT
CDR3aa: CASSIEGQGALGQPQHF

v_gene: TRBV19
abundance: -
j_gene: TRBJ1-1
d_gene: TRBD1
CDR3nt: TGTGCCAGTAGAGTCGGCCGGGACAGGAACACTGAAGCTTTCTTT
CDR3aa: CASRVGRDRNTEAFF